These 20 T cell receptor beta chains originate from one sample sequenced in a study of cytomegalovirus exposure and HLA in healthy donors. The repertoire was sequenced with immunoSEQ multiplex PCR; TCRdb's copy has only in-frame clones and lacks some. The data show roughly 280,000 clones, approximately 86% seen once. Sequenced: PBMCs. These receptors were collected from a young woman in good health and CMV-seronegative.

V is TRBV4-2 and J is TRBJ2-3, with TRBD2 matching 9 bases. Germline V gene sequence: CDR1 LGHNA, CDR2 YNFKEQ. There are 16 residues in the CDR3. V lost 4 bases and J lost 0; bases outside the gene matches: 5. In DNA, the CDR3 is TGTGCCAGCAGCCCACGGACTAGCGTAAGCACAGATACGCAGTATTTT. Translation: CASSPRTSVSTDTQYF.

This clone has a handful of counts. The V gene is TRBV7-2, the J gene TRBJ1-5; no clear D gene. V was trimmed by 0 bases and J by 5 bases, leaving 5 bases between them. The CDR3 consists of 13 residues. Germline CDR1 SGHTA, CDR2 FQGNSA. The DNA of the CDR3 is TGTGCCAGCAGCTTAGCTGTCGATCAGCCCCAGCATTTT. This codes for CASSLAVDQPQHF.

V usage is TRBV30 and J usage is TRBJ2-5; maybe TRBD2 (5 bases). Trimming left V 2 bases short and J 6 bases short, with 13 bases between. There are 13 residues in the CDR3. Germline CDR1 is GTSNPN and CDR2 is SVGIG (reference sequence). The CDR3 loop is CAWSYTSRQTQYF. CDR3 nucleotides: TGTGCCTGGAGTTATACTAGTCGTCAGACCCAGTACTTC.

V is TRBV6-1 and J is TRBJ2-7, with D perhaps matching TRBD1 (6 bases). CDR3 length: 15 residues. Trimming removed 5 bases at V and 7 bases at J, with 21 bases between. Germline lookup yields CDR1 MNHNS and CDR2 SASEGT. The DNA of the CDR3 is TGTGCCAGCAGTTCCCCCCCGGGACACCCTGGTGAGCAGTACTTC. This translates into CASSSPPGHPGEQYF.

V is TRBV27 and J is TRBJ2-1, with 14 bases matching TRBD2. The ends lost 0 bases at V and 8 bases at J; junction bases unmatched: 9. This CDR3 contains 18 residues. Germline-derived CDR1 and CDR2 are MNHEY and SMNVEV (reference sequence). The CDR3 reads CASSLSPWTSGGRDEQFF. CDR3 DNA: TGTGCCAGCAGTTTATCACCATGGACTAGCGGGGGGAGGGATGAGCAGTTCTTC.

V gene TRBV2 combines with J gene TRBJ2-1, with D maybe TRBD1 (6 bases). Germline CDR1 is SNHLY and CDR2 is FYNNEI. The CDR3 has 11 residues. Trimming took off 10 bases at V and 9 bases at J, with 13 bases between the two ends. CDR3 DNA sequence: TGTGCCACCCAGATGGGGGCTGAGCAGTTCTTC. This gives the protein CATQMGAEQFF.

This sequence joins TRBV6-1 and TRBJ2-5; 9 bases fit TRBD2. The CDR3 has 15 residues. CDR1 and CDR2 from the germline V gene are MNHNS and SASEGT. J lost 10 bases, V lost 1 base, and 10 bases had no gene match. In DNA, the CDR3 is TGTGCCAGCAGTGAAGGACTAGCGGACCTAATAGGCCAGTACTTC. It encodes CASSEGLADLIGQYF.

The chain couples TRBV7-6 to TRBJ1-4; D uncertain. The germline V and J ends were trimmed by 2 bases and 5 bases, with 9 bases remaining between them. Germline loops: CDR1 SGHVS, CDR2 FNYEAQ. CDR3 length: 14 amino acids. CDR3 region: CASSLQVVNEKLFF. CDR3 in DNA: TGTGCCAGCAGCTTACAGGTTGTGAATGAAAAACTGTTTTTT. Full variable domain (rest looked up from reference TRBV7-6 and TRBJ1-4): GAGVSQSPRYKVTKRGQDVALRCDPISGHVSLYWYRQALGQGPEFLTYFNYEAQQDKSGLPNDRFSAERPEGSISTLTIQRTEQRDSAMYRCASSLQVVNEKLFFGSGTQLSVL.

This clone showed up just once. The chain uses TRBV27 and TRBJ2-1, with a weak D call TRBD1 (5 bases). The CDR3 extends over 14 amino acids. CDR1 and CDR2 from the germline V gene are MNHEY and SMNVEV (reference sequence). V lost 4 bases to trimming and J lost 3 bases, with 10 bases between them. The CDR3 reads CASSWGGGYNEQFF. CDR3 DNA sequence: TGTGCCAGCAGTTGGGGCGGTGGCTACAATGAGCAGTTCTTC.

The V call is TRBV7-9, the J call TRBJ2-7; 8 nucleotides match TRBD1. V shed 4 bases and J 6 bases; nucleotides not matched to a gene: 5. CDR1 and CDR2 (germline): SEHNR, FQNEAQ (reference sequence). CDR3 length: 13 residues. CDR3 nucleotides: TGTGCCAGCAGCTCCGGGACAGGTCGCGAGCAGTACTTC. Translating gives CASSSGTGREQYF.

V usage is TRBV30 and J usage is TRBJ1-2, with 8 bases lining up with TRBD1. Germline CDR1 is GTSNPN and CDR2 is SVGIG (reference sequence). The CDR3 is 17 amino acids. V dropped 3 bases and J dropped 1; count of bases not matched to a gene: 13. CDR3 sequence: CAWRARLGQAFNYGYTF. In DNA, the CDR3 is TGTGCCTGGAGGGCGCGTCTGGGACAGGCCTTTAACTATGGCTACACCTTC.

The chain has TRBV19 and TRBJ1-1; TRBD1 matches 8 bases. Trimming cost V 0 bases and J 7 bases; bases outside gene matches: 4. Per germline, CDR1 LNHDA and CDR2 SQIVND (reference sequence). The CDR3 totals 14 residues. The CDR3 region is CASSIDWDRNEAFF. The CDR3 DNA follows: TGTGCCAGTAGTATAGATTGGGACAGGAATGAAGCTTTCTTT.

V gene TRBV30 combines with J gene TRBJ1-2; D remains unclear. V lost 1 base and J 7 bases, leaving 10 bases between the germline ends. Germline V CDR1 and CDR2: GTSNPN, SVGIG (reference sequence). The CDR3 is 12 residues long. The CDR3 reads CAWSADAGGYTF. In nucleotides, the CDR3 is TGTGCCTGGAGTGCAGATGCGGGTGGCTACACCTTC.

The chain links TRBV29-1 to TRBJ1-1; the D is unclear. Germline-derived CDR1 and CDR2 are SQVTM and ANQGSEA. The V end lost 0 bases, the J end lost 6 bases, and 20 bases lay between the germline ends. The CDR3 covers 16 residues. The CDR3 bases are TGCAGCGTTGAAGATATCTTCGTAGGAGCGGAGCCTGAAGCTTTCTTT. It is translated as CSVEDIFVGAEPEAFF.

This clone has only one observation. The V and J genes are TRBV30 and TRBJ1-1; TRBD1 is a possible D gene (5 bases). With 2 bases removed from V and 7 bases from J, the gap between germline ends came to 11 bases. Per germline, CDR1 GTSNPN and CDR2 SVGIG (reference sequence). The length of the CDR3 is 12 residues. This CDR3 reads CAWSWGLHEAFF. The CDR3 region has the DNA TGTGCCTGGAGTTGGGGCCTACATGAAGCTTTCTTT.

The CDR3 DNA sequence: TGTGCCAGTAGAAGGACAGGACAAGAGACCCAGTACTTC. It translates to CASRRTGQETQYF. V and J are TRBV19 and TRBJ2-5; 7 nucleotides match TRBD1. Germline trimming cut 6 bases from V and 2 bases from J; bases unmatched to any gene: 3. CDR1 is LNHDA and CDR2 is SQIVND in the germline V gene (reference sequence). This CDR3 contains 13 residues.

The chain carries TRBV7-9 and TRBJ2-4, with D perhaps matching TRBD1 (5 bases). The V gene lost 1 base and the J gene lost 8 bases, with 9 bases spanning the gap. Germline V lookup: CDR1 SEHNR, CDR2 FQNEAQ (reference sequence). The CDR3 has 13 amino acids. The CDR3 DNA reads as TGTGCCAGCAGCTTAGTTTCAGGGCACATTCAGTACTTC. Translation: CASSLVSGHIQYF.

The chain joins TRBV2 to TRBJ2-6, with D possibly TRBD1 on 6 matching bases. Germline CDR1 reads SNHLY; CDR2 reads FYNNEI. The CDR3 is made up of 15 amino acids. The V end was cut by 5 bases, the J end by 3 bases, with 11 bases between. The CDR3 nucleotides read TGTGCCAGCAGTCCACAGGGTGTTGGGGCCAACGTCCTGACTTTC. This codes for CASSPQGVGANVLTF. Combining the CDR3 with reference TRBV2 and TRBJ2-6 gives the whole variable domain EPEVTQTPSHQVTQMGQEVILRCVPISNHLYFYWYRQILGQKVEFLVSFYNNEISEKSEIFDDQFSVERPDGSNFTLKIRSTKLEDSAMYFCASSPQGVGANVLTFGAGSRLTVL.

The J gene is TRBJ1-3, the V gene TRBV5-4; D call uncertain. The V end was cut by 5 bases, the J end by 7 bases, with 16 bases between. This CDR3 is built from 14 residues. The germline gives CDR1 SGHNT, CDR2 YYREEE (reference sequence). CDR3 sequence reads: CASRPSQEWNTIYF. Here the CDR3 DNA reads TGTGCCAGCAGGCCTAGCCAAGAGTGGAACACCATATATTTT. Together with reference TRBV5-4 and TRBJ1-3, the CDR3 gives the full variable domain: ETGVTQSPTHLIKTRGQQVTLRCSSQSGHNTVSWYQQALGQGPQFIFQYYREEENGRGNFPPRFSGLQFPNYSSELNVNALELDDSALYLCASRPSQEWNTIYFGEGSWLTVV.

J is TRBJ1-1 and V is TRBV2; D uncertain. Germline CDR1 reads SNHLY; CDR2 reads FYNNEI. The ends were cut back, 8 bases at V and 11 bases at J, with 9 bases in the middle. The CDR3 has 9 amino acids. CDR3 loop: CASAQAAFF. CDR3 DNA: TGTGCCAGCGCCCAAGCGGCTTTCTTT.